What follows are 20 T cell receptor beta chains derived from one specimen sequenced in a study of blood T cell repertoires in COVID-19. Only in-frame clones appear in the TCRdb table, and some are missing; sequencing was by immunoSEQ multiplex PCR. Of roughly 330,000 clones detected, around 87% appear once; the ten largest clones hold about 5.2%. Sequenced sample: PBMCs or T cells enriched from blood (not recorded which). The source is a woman between 25 and 40 years old who had recovered from COVID-19.

CDR3 coding DNA: TGTGCCACCAGCAGAGATCGTTCTGGGGGCCGCTATGGCTACACCTTC. Amino acid sequence: CATSRDRSGGRYGYTF. The V call is TRBV15, the J call TRBJ1-2; possibly TRBD1 for D (6 bases). This CDR3 contains 16 residues. V was trimmed by 0 bases and J by 4 bases, leaving 15 bases between them. Per germline, CDR1 LNHNV and CDR2 YYDKDF (reference sequence).

The V and J genes are TRBV3-1 (or the pseudogene TRBV3-2) and TRBJ1-6; 9 bases fit TRBD1. Per the germline V gene, CDR1 is LGHDT and CDR2 is YNNKEL (reference sequence). J was trimmed by 7 bases and V by 5 bases; bases with no gene match: 6. The CDR3 consists of 15 residues. The CDR3 DNA is TGTGCCAGCAGCGCTCGGGACAGGGTGAATTCACCCCTCCACTTT. It codes for CASSARDRVNSPLHF.

The chain joins TRBV5-1 to TRBJ1-2; D not resolved. CDR3 length: 15 residues. The V end lost 1 base, the J end lost 2 bases, and 12 bases lay between the germline ends. Germline loops: CDR1 SGHRS, CDR2 YFSETQ. In DNA form, the CDR3 reads TGCGCCAGCAGCTTGACGCCGGGAGAAAACTATGGCTACACCTTC. Its translation: CASSLTPGENYGYTF.

The sample holds one count of this clone. The V and J genes are TRBV7-3 and TRBJ2-5, with 7 bases lining up with TRBD1. The germline gives CDR1 SGHTA, CDR2 FQGTGA. There are 15 residues in the CDR3. V shed 1 base and J 0 bases; nucleotides not matched to a gene: 2. The CDR3: CASSLMGTDQETQYF. The CDR3 DNA is TGTGCCAGCAGCTTAATGGGGACAGACCAAGAGACCCAGTACTTC.

The chain combines TRBV18 with TRBJ2-7, with 12 positions matching TRBD1. J gave up 7 bases and V 6 bases, and 13 bases lay outside the gene matches. The CDR3 consists of 16 residues. The V gene's germline CDR1 is KGHSH and CDR2 LQKENI. The DNA of the CDR3 is TGTGCCAGCTCGTCCCCCCCGGGACAGGGGGCGCGAGAGCAGTACTTC. Its translation: CASSSPPGQGAREQYF.

The chain combines TRBV6-5 with TRBJ1-1; D unresolved. The CDR3 contains 14 residues. Germline V gives CDR1 MNHEY, CDR2 SVGAGI. Trimming took 6 bases from V and 3 from J, leaving 14 bases between them. Here the CDR3 DNA reads TGTGCCAGCAGACTCCACGTGGGCGACACTGAAGCTTTCTTT. Its translation: CASRLHVGDTEAFF.

The chain joins TRBV5-1 to TRBJ2-5; TRBD2 aligns across 9 bases. In germline, CDR1 is SGHRS, CDR2 YFSETQ. After removal of 2 bases from V and 3 bases from J, the junction contained 8 bases not matched to a gene. The CDR3 covers 16 residues. The CDR3 loop reads CASSFERGAGKETQYF. The CDR3 DNA reads as TGCGCCAGCAGCTTTGAGCGGGGGGCCGGAAAAGAGACCCAGTACTTC. The full variable domain, with the rest looked up from reference TRBV5-1 and TRBJ2-5, is KAGVTQTPRYLIKTRGQQVTLSCSPISGHRSVSWYQQTPGQGLQFLFEYFSETQRNKGNFPGRFSGRQFSNSRSEMNVSTLELGDSALYLCASSFERGAGKETQYFGPGTRLLVL.

In its sample, this clone was seen once. This rearrangement joins TRBV6-4 to TRBJ2-3, with D perhaps matching TRBD2 (6 bases). Germline CDR1 MRHNA, CDR2 SNTAGT. The CDR3 totals 15 residues. The V gene lost 0 bases and the J gene lost 6 bases, with 13 bases spanning the gap. CDR3 loop: CASSDSRAGGDTQYF. DNA of the CDR3: TGTGCCAGCAGTGACTCGAGGGCCGGGGGTGATACGCAGTATTTT.

The chain joins TRBV19 to TRBJ1-1; D is possibly TRBD1 (6 bases). The V gene's germline CDR1 is LNHDA and CDR2 SQIVND (reference sequence). The CDR3 loop spans 13 amino acids. Trimming removed 8 bases at V and 6 bases at J, with 16 bases between. The CDR3 DNA reads as TGTGCCAGTCGAACACCAGGGGCATCTGAAGCTTTCTTT. Translated, it gives CASRTPGASEAFF.

The chain carries TRBV2 and TRBJ2-7; unclear D gene. This CDR3 has 12 residues. Germline CDR1 and CDR2: SNHLY and FYNNEI. V gave up 7 bases and J gave up 4 bases, with 11 bases separating them. The CDR3 is CASTRWRYEQYF. CDR3 DNA sequence: TGTGCCAGCACCCGTTGGAGATACGAGCAGTACTTC.

The genes are TRBV6-2 or TRBV6-3 and TRBJ2-5; TRBD2 matches 10 bases. The CDR3 spans 17 residues. J lost 5 bases, V lost 5 bases, and 14 bases had no gene match. Germline CDR1 is MNHEY and CDR2 is SVGEGT. In DNA form, the CDR3 reads TGTGCCAGCAGTCCCCGGTGGAGCGGGGGGGCCCGGGAGACCCAGTACTTC. Residues: CASSPRWSGGARETQYF.

The genes are TRBV2 and TRBJ1-4, with D hard to call. Germline CDR1 is SNHLY and CDR2 is FYNNEI. V was clipped by 8 bases and J by 7 bases, with 5 bases between them. This CDR3 region has 10 residues. CDR3 in DNA: TGTGCCAGCCGCGGTGAAAAACTGTTTTTT. It yields the protein CASRGEKLFF.

This chain links TRBV10-2 with TRBJ2-1; 12 bases match TRBD2. Trimming cost V 6 bases and J 4 bases; bases outside gene matches: 10. The CDR3 is made up of 17 amino acids. Germline values: CDR1 WSHSY, CDR2 SAAADI. The CDR3 DNA reads as TGCGCCAGCAGGACTAGCGGGGGCCTCCTAATATACAATGAGCAGTTCTTC. The encoded protein is CASRTSGGLLIYNEQFF.

The rearrangement uses TRBV7-3 and TRBJ2-2; no clear D. In germline, CDR1 is SGHTA, CDR2 FQGTGA. The CDR3 consists of 15 residues. V lost 2 bases to trimming and J lost 0 bases, with 7 bases between them. The CDR3 bases are TGTGCCAGCAGCTTATCCAGGACGAACACCGGGGAGCTGTTTTTT. This translates into CASSLSRTNTGELFF.

The J gene is TRBJ1-6, the V gene TRBV10-2; D is uncertain. Germline lookup yields CDR1 WSHSY and CDR2 SAAADI. The CDR3 runs to 11 residues. V dropped 7 bases and J dropped 5 bases, with 3 bases sitting between them. For the CDR3, the DNA is TGCGCCAGCACTGATAATTCACCCCTCCACTTT. Translated: CASTDNSPLHF.

The J gene is TRBJ2-1, the V gene TRBV5-4; 7 positions agree with TRBD1. With 0 bases clipped from V and 0 bases from J, the junction kept 6 bases outside the gene matches. Germline V gene lookup returns CDR1 SGHNT and CDR2 YYREEE (reference sequence). The CDR3 is 17 amino acids. CDR3 amino acids: CASSLDRGRSSYNEQFF. In DNA form, the CDR3 reads TGTGCCAGCAGCTTGGACAGGGGTAGGAGCTCCTACAATGAGCAGTTCTTC.

This chain links TRBV7-2 with TRBJ1-6; 7 bases line up with TRBD1. V lost 1 base to trimming and J lost 7 bases; unmatched junction nucleotides: 7. Germline V CDR1 and CDR2: SGHTA, FQGNSA. The CDR3 extends over 16 amino acids. CDR3 residues: CASSLVGGQINSPLHF. The CDR3 DNA sequence: TGTGCCAGCAGCTTAGTAGGGGGACAGATAAATTCACCCCTCCACTTT.

The chain couples TRBV30 to TRBJ1-1; maybe TRBD1 (6 bases). Trimming shortened V by 1 base and J by 11 bases, and 14 bases separated the two germline ends. The CDR3 contains 12 residues. Germline V lookup: CDR1 GTSNPN, CDR2 SVGIG (reference sequence). The CDR3 DNA is TGTGCCTGGAGTGCGGCTAGGGGGGGGGCTTTCTTT. Its protein product is CAWSAARGGAFF.

The rearrangement joins TRBV5-8 to TRBJ1-2; 7 nucleotides align to TRBD1. Germline assignment: CDR1 SGHTS and CDR2 YDEGEE. V shed 2 bases, J shed 5 bases, and the junction held 3 bases outside the gene matches. The CDR3 spans 13 residues. CDR3: CASSLQGLYGYTF. The CDR3 DNA sequence: TGTGCCAGCAGCTTACAGGGGTTGTATGGCTACACCTTC.

The V gene is TRBV29-1, the J gene TRBJ1-3, with D tentatively TRBD1 (5 bases). CDR1 is SQVTM and CDR2 is ANQGSEA in the germline V gene. Trimming removed 6 bases at V and 4 bases at J, with 13 bases between. This CDR3 spans 13 amino acids. The CDR3 is CSVWDSLGNTIYF. The DNA for the CDR3 is TGCAGCGTCTGGGACTCCTTAGGAAACACCATATATTTT.